This TCR beta chain was sequenced for a study of cytomegalovirus exposure and HLA in healthy donors. Per germline, CDR1 SGHRS and CDR2 YFSETQ. CDR3 length equals 16 residues. V shed 1 base, J shed 2 bases, and the junction held 5 bases outside the gene matches. Overall study findings and caveats: Sequencing likely caused a cluster of highly shared sequence variants. An analysis done earlier found most TCR beta V segments productive about 87% or about 30% of the time.

With 60 Vbeta and 13 Jbeta primers, the PCR was carried out. Some clones are missing from TCRdb's copy, which holds only in-frame ones; the method was immunoSEQ multiplex PCR. The table shows roughly 100,000 clones, with under 85% occurring only once. As concerns this clone: Its antigen is unidentified.

The source is a middle-aged man in good health and CMV-seropositive. Material: PBMCs. This chain links TRBV5-1 with TRBJ2-1; 8 nucleotides line up with TRBD1. The CDR3 sequence is CASSLSGGEPYNEQFF. The DNA of the CDR3 is TGCGCCAGCAGCTTGTCAGGGGGCGAACCCTACAATGAGCAGTTCTTC.